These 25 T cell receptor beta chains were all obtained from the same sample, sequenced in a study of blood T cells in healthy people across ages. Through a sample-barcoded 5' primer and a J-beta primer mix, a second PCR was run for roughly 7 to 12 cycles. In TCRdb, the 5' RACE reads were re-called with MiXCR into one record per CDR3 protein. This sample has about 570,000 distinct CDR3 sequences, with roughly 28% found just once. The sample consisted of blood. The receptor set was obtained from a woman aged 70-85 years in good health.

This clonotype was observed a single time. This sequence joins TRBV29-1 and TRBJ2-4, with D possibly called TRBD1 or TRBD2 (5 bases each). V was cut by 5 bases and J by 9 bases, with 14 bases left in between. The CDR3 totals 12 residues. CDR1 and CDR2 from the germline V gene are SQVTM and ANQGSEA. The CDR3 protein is CSVLGPGIIQYF. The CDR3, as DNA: TGCAGCGTTTTGGGACCGGGGATCATTCAGTACTTC. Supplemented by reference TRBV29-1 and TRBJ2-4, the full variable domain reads SAVISQKPSRDICQRGTSLTIQCQVDSQVTMMFWYRQQPGQSLTLIATANQGSEATYESGFVIDKFPISRPNLTFSTLTVSNMSPEDSSIYLCSVLGPGIIQYFGAGTRLSVL.

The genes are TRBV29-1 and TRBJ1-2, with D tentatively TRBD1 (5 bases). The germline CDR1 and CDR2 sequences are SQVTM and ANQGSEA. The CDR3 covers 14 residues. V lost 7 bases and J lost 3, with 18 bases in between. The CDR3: CSAPNSGHHYGYTF. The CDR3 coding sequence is TGCAGCGCTCCTAATTCCGGACACCACTATGGCTACACCTTC.

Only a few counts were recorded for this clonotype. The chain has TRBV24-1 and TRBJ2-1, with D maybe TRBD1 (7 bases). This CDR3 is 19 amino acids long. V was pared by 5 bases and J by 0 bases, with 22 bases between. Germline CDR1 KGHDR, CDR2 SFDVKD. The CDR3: CATSAPRGVGLSSYNEQFF. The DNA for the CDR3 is TGTGCCACCAGTGCCCCCAGGGGGGTAGGACTAAGCTCCTACAATGAGCAGTTCTTC.

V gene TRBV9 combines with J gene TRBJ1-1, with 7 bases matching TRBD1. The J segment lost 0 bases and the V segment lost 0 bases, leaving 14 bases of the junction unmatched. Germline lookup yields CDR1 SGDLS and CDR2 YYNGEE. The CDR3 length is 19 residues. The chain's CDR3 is CASSVGGPTGAGMNTEAFF. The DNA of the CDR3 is TGTGCCAGCAGCGTAGGGGGACCAACAGGGGCTGGTATGAACACTGAAGCTTTCTTT.

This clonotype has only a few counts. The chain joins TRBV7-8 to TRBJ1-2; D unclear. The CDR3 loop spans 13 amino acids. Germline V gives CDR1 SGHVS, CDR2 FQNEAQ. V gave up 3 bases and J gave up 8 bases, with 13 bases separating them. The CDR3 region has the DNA TGTGCCAGCAGCTTGGCAGTCGGTATGGGCTACACCTTC. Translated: CASSLAVGMGYTF.

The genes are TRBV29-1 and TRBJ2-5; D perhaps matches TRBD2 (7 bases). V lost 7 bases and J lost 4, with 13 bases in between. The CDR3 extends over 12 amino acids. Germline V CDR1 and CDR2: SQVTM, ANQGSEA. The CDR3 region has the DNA TGCAGCGCCGAAGGGGGGGCAGAGACCCAGTACTTC. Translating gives CSAEGGAETQYF.

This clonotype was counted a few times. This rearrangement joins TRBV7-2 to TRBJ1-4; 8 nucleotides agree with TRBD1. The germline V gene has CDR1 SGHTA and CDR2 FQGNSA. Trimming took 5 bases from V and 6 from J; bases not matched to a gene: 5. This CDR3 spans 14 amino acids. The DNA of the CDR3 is TGTGCCAGCAGCCCAGGGGGCGGGTATGAAAAACTGTTTTTT. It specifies CASSPGGGYEKLFF. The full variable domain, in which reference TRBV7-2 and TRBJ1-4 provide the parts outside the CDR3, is GAGVSQSPSNKVTEKGKDVELRCDPISGHTALYWYRQSLGQGLEFLIYFQGNSAPDKSGLPSDRFSAERTGGSVSTLTIQRTQQEDSAVYLCASSPGGGYEKLFFGSGTQLSVL.

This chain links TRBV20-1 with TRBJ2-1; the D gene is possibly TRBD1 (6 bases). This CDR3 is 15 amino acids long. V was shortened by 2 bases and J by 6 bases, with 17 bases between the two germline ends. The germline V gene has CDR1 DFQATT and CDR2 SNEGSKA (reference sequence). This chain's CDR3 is CSARSRGSVGNEQFF. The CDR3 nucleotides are TGCAGTGCTAGATCCAGGGGCTCGGTGGGCAATGAGCAGTTCTTC.

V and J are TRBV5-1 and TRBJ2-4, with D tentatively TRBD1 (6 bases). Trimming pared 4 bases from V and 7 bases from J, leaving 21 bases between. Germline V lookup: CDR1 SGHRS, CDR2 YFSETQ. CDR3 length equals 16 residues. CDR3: CASSDPRQETFNIQYF. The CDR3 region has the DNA TGCGCCAGCAGCGATCCGCGACAGGAGACCTTCAACATTCAGTACTTC.

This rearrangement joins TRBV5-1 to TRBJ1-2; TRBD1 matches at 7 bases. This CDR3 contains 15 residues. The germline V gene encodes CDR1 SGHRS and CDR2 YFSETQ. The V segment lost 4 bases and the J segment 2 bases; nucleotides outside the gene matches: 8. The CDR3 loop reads CASSRTTGVNYGYTF. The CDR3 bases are TGCGCCAGCAGCCGAACTACAGGGGTCAACTATGGCTACACCTTC.

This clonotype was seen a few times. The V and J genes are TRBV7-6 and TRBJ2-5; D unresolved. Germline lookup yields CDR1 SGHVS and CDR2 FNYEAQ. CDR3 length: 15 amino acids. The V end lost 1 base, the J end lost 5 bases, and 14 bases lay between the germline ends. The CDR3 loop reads CASSLVRSSAETQYF. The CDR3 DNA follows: TGTGCCAGCAGCTTAGTAAGATCCAGCGCCGAGACCCAGTACTTC. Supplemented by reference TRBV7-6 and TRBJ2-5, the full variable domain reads GAGVSQSPRYKVTKRGQDVALRCDPISGHVSLYWYRQALGQGPEFLTYFNYEAQQDKSGLPNDRFSAERPEGSISTLTIQRTEQRDSAMYRCASSLVRSSAETQYFGPGTRLLVL.

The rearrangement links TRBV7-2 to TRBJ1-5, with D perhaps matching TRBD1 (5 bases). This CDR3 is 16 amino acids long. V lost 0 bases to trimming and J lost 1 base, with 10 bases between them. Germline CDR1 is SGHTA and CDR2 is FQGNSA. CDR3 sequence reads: CASSLAGVSSNQPQHF. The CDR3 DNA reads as TGTGCCAGCAGCTTAGCGGGGGTGTCGAGCAATCAGCCCCAGCATTTT.

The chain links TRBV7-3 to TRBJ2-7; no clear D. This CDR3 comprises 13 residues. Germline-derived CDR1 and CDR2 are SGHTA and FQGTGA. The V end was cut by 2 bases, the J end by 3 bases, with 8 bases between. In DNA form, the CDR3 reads TGTGCCAGCAGCTTACAGAACTTCTACGAGCAGTACTTC. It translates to CASSLQNFYEQYF.

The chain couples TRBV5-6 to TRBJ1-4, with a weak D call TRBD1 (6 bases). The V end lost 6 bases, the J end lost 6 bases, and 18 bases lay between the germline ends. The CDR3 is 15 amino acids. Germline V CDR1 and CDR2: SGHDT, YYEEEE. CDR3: CASNLVGGEDEKLFF. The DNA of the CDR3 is TGTGCCAGCAACCTTGTCGGGGGCGAGGATGAAAAACTGTTTTTT.

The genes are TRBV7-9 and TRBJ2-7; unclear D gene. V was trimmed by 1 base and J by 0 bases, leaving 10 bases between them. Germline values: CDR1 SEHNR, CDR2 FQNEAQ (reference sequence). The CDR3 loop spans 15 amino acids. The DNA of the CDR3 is TGTGCCAGCAGCTTAGGCGGACCCGTCTCCTACGAGCAGTACTTC. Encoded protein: CASSLGGPVSYEQYF.

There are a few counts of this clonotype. This CDR3 is CASSLIPTGRETQYF. The CDR3 nucleotides are TGTGCCAGCAGCCTCATACCCACTGGGAGAGAGACCCAGTACTTC. V gene TRBV7-8 combines with J gene TRBJ2-5; a weak D match, TRBD2 (5 bases). Deletions cut 5 bases from V and 4 bases from J, with 17 bases between. Per germline, CDR1 SGHVS and CDR2 FQNEAQ. The CDR3 is 15 residues long.

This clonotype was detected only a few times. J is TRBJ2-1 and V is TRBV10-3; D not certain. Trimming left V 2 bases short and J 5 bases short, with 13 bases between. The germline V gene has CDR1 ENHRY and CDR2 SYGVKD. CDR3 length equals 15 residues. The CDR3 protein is CAISEGLWLNNEQFF. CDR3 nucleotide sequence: TGTGCCATCAGTGAGGGGTTATGGTTAAACAATGAGCAGTTCTTC.

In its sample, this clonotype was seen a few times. CDR3 in amino acids: CSARARTSPRTEAFF. The CDR3 DNA reads TGCAGTGCTAGGGCGAGGACGAGCCCTCGAACTGAAGCTTTCTTT. The chain couples TRBV20-1 to TRBJ1-1; D is unclear. Germline CDR1 DFQATT, CDR2 SNEGSKA (reference sequence). Trimming took off 3 bases at V and 5 bases at J, with 19 bases between the two ends. The CDR3 is 15 amino acids.

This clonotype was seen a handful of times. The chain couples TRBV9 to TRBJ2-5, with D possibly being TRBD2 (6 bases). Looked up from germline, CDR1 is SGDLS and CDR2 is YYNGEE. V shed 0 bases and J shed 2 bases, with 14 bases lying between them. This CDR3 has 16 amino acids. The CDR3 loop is CASSVGGVTGQETQYF. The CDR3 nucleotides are TGTGCCAGCAGCGTAGGGGGGGTTACTGGACAAGAGACCCAGTACTTC.

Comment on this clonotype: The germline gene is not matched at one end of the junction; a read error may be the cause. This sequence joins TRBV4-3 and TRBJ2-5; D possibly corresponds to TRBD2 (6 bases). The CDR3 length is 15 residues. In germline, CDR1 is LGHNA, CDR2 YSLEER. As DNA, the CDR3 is TGCGCCAGCAGCCAAGATAGGGATGGCGGGGTCCTAGAGTTCTTC. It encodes CASSQDRDGGVLEFF.

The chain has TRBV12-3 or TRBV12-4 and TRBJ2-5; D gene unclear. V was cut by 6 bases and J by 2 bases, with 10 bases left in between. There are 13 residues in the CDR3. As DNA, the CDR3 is TGTGCCAGCAGAACGACCCCTCAAGAGACCCAGTACTTC. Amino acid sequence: CASRTTPQETQYF.

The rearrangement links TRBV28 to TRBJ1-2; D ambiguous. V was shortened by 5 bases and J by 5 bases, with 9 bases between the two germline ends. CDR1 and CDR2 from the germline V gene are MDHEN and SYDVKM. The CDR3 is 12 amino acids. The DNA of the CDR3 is TGTGCCAGCAGTGTGCCCAGATATGGCTACACCTTC. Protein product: CASSVPRYGYTF.

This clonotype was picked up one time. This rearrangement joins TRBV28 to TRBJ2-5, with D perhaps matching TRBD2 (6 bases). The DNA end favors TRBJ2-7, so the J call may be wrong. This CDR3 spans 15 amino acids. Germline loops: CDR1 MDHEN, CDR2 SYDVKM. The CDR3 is CASSRAGQNFYEQYF. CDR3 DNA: TGTGCCAGCAGTAGAGCGGGCCAGAATTTCTACGAGCAGTACTTC.

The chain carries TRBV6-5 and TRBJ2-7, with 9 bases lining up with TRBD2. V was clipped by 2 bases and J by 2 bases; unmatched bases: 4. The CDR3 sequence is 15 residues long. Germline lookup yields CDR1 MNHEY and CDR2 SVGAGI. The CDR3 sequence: CASSYALAGTYEQYF. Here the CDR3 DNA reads TGTGCCAGCAGTTACGCGCTAGCGGGAACCTACGAGCAGTACTTC.

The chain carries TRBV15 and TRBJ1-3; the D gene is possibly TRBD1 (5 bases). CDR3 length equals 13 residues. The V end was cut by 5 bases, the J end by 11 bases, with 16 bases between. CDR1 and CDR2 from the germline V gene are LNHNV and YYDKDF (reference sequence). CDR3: CATSPGGSRSIYF. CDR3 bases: TGTGCCACCAGCCCTGGGGGGTCCAGGTCCATATATTTT.